The 29 T cell receptor beta chains listed next were all sequenced from one sample in a study of identical twins. TCRdb analysed the 5' RACE reads with MiXCR anew, one entry per CDR3 protein. The profile shows 460,000 or so distinct CDR3 sequences, about 14% of them singletons. This sample also belongs to another study, concerning yellow fever vaccine responses in identical twins.

The material sequenced was CD4+ T cells sorted from blood. Receptors were obtained from a woman aged 18-29 years in good health.

This clonotype was seen more than once but under ten times. The chain has TRBV7-6 and TRBJ2-7; a possible D gene is TRBD2 (6 bases). Trimming cost V 6 bases and J 2 bases, with 11 bases left between them. Germline CDR1 and CDR2: SGHVS and FNYEAQ. The CDR3 loop spans 13 amino acids. The CDR3 sequence: CASRAGTTYEQYF. The DNA for the CDR3 is TGTGCCAGCAGGGCGGGAACAACCTACGAGCAGTACTTC.

This clonotype appeared a few times. V is TRBV5-1 and J is TRBJ2-1; TRBD1 aligns across 10 bases. Per the germline V gene, CDR1 is SGHRS and CDR2 is YFSETQ. CDR3 length equals 14 residues. The junction had 3 bases not matched to a gene; V was cut back by 3 bases and J by 6 bases. CDR3 sequence: CASSSTGGPNEQFF. The CDR3 DNA reads TGCGCCAGCAGCTCGACAGGGGGCCCCAATGAGCAGTTCTTC.

This clonotype was found many times. The chain is built from TRBV20-1 and TRBJ2-5; 10 bases fit TRBD2. The CDR3 sequence is 15 residues long. The germline V gene has CDR1 DFQATT and CDR2 SNEGSKA (reference sequence). The trim removed 3 bases at V and 4 bases at J, leaving 8 bases unmatched. The CDR3 spells CSASPLAGVVETQYF. Written as DNA, the CDR3 is TGCAGTGCTAGCCCGCTAGCGGGGGTGGTAGAGACCCAGTACTTC.

The chain links TRBV12-3 or TRBV12-4 to TRBJ2-2; D is possibly TRBD1 or TRBD2 (5 bases each). This CDR3 has 16 amino acids. Trimming removed 6 bases at V and 1 base at J, with 15 bases between. The DNA for the CDR3 is TGTGCCAGCAGAGTCCCCGGGACGGTGAACACCGGGGAGCTGTTTTTT. Translating it yields CASRVPGTVNTGELFF.

This clonotype occurred a few times. The chain joins TRBV27 to TRBJ2-1; TRBD2 is a possible D gene (6 bases). Germline CDR1 MNHEY, CDR2 SMNVEV (reference sequence). This CDR3 comprises 14 residues. The V and J ends lost 0 bases and 8 bases respectively, with 11 bases between them. The CDR3 region has the DNA TGTGCCAGCAGTTTATCCCCGGGGAGGTATGAGCAGTTCTTC. Translation: CASSLSPGRYEQFF.

This clonotype has just a few counts. The rearrangement joins TRBV28 to TRBJ2-2; D not certain. The CDR3 is 17 residues long. Germline values: CDR1 MDHEN, CDR2 SYDVKM. V dropped 5 bases and J dropped 2 bases, with 18 bases sitting between them. Written as DNA, the CDR3 is TGTGCCAGCAGTATTTATACCCCTGGCCGCAACACCGGGGAGCTGTTTTTT. Protein sequence: CASSIYTPGRNTGELFF.

This chain joins TRBV3-1 and TRBJ2-2; 9 bases are shared with TRBD2. The CDR3 is 18 amino acids. Germline CDR1 reads LGHDT; CDR2 reads YNNKEL (reference sequence). The V gene end was trimmed by 0 bases and the J gene end by 4 bases; junction bases not matched to a gene: 9. The CDR3 loop is CASSQDKRGVRTTGELFF. The CDR3 region has the DNA TGTGCCAGCAGCCAAGATAAGCGGGGGGTACGAACCACCGGGGAGCTGTTTTTT. Complete variable domain (other parts from reference TRBV3-1 and TRBJ2-2): DTAVSQTPKYLVTQMGNDKSIKCEQNLGHDTMYWYKQDSKKFLKIMFSYNNKELIINETVPNRFSPKSPDKAHLNLHINSLELGDSAVYFCASSQDKRGVRTTGELFFGEGSRLTVL.

This clonotype showed up just a few times. The CDR3 nucleotides are TGTGCCAGCAGCCCACTAGGGGTTTCCTTCACGTCGGAGTTCTTC. This codes for CASSPLGVSFTSEFF. The chain uses TRBV6-1 and TRBJ2-1; the D gene could be TRBD1 or TRBD2 (5 bases each). Germline assignment: CDR1 MNHNS and CDR2 SASEGT. Between the trimmed V and J ends, which lost 6 bases and 14 bases, there was a span of 26 bases. The CDR3 is made up of 15 amino acids.

This clonotype has only a few counts. The chain couples TRBV5-1 to TRBJ1-4; 9 bases fit TRBD1. Germline values: CDR1 SGHRS, CDR2 YFSETQ. After removal of 3 bases from V and 8 bases from J, the junction contained 5 bases not matched to a gene. The CDR3 is 14 residues long. The CDR3 DNA reads as TGCGCCAGCAGCTCCGGGACAGGGCGCGAAAAACTGTTTTTT. Amino acids: CASSSGTGREKLFF.

The chain recombines TRBV4-1 with TRBJ2-4, with 12 bases lining up with TRBD2. V lost 4 bases and J lost 2; bases outside the gene matches: 9. Germline V gene lookup returns CDR1 MGHRA and CDR2 YSYEKL. CDR3 length equals 18 residues. The CDR3 loop reads CASSRLAGDFVSKNIQYF. The DNA for the CDR3 is TGCGCCAGCAGCCGACTAGCGGGAGATTTTGTGTCCAAAAACATTCAGTACTTC.

This clonotype was picked up a small number of times. V and J are TRBV6-2 or TRBV6-3 and TRBJ2-5, with 10 bases aligning to TRBD2. CDR1 is MNHEY, CDR2 SVGEGT, per germline. Trimming cost V 4 bases and J 5 bases; bases outside gene matches: 7. This CDR3 has 15 amino acids. The CDR3 region has the DNA TGTGCCAGCAGTTTCTCGGGACTAGCGAAGGAGACCCAGTACTTC. This gives the protein CASSFSGLAKETQYF.

The chain recombines TRBV7-9 with TRBJ2-1, with D unresolved. Per the germline V gene, CDR1 is SEHNR and CDR2 is FQNEAQ (reference sequence). The CDR3 runs to 15 residues. V gave up 1 base and J gave up 3 bases, with 10 bases separating them. This CDR3 is CASSLGTSLYNEQFF. The CDR3 DNA sequence: TGTGCCAGCAGCTTAGGGACCTCCCTCTACAATGAGCAGTTCTTC. Based on the CDR3 plus reference TRBV7-9 and TRBJ2-1, the full variable domain is DTGVSQNPRHKITKRGQNVTFRCDPISEHNRLYWYRQTLGQGPEFLTYFQNEAQLEKSRLLSDRFSAERPKGSFSTLEIQRTEQGDSAMYLCASSLGTSLYNEQFFGPGTRLTVL.

This clonotype was picked up a small number of times. The rearrangement links TRBV20-1 to TRBJ1-1; D is undetermined. Trimming pared 3 bases from V and 1 base from J, leaving 9 bases between. The CDR3 covers 13 residues. The germline gives CDR1 DFQATT, CDR2 SNEGSKA (reference sequence). DNA of the CDR3: TGCAGTGCTAGTTTACAGAAGAACACTGAAGCTTTCTTT. Translated, it gives CSASLQKNTEAFF.

This clonotype was detected a few times. The gene calls are TRBV21-1 and TRBJ2-2; the tabulated D call, TRBD2, remains unverified against the DNA. TRBV21-1 is a recognized pseudogene. The CDR3 has 16 amino acids. CDR3 in DNA: TGTGCCAGCAGCAAAACGGTAGCGCCGAACACCGGGGAGCTGTTTTTT. This sequence encodes CASSKTVAPNTGELFF.

V is TRBV3-2 and J is TRBJ2-1; TRBD2, the table's D call, was not compared with the DNA. TRBV3-2 counts as a pseudogene. This CDR3 region has 17 residues. CDR3 in amino acids: CASIGSTSGGLYNEQFF. CDR3 coding DNA: TGTGCCAGCATCGGATCGACTAGCGGGGGTCTGTACAATGAGCAGTTCTTC.

This chain links TRBV5-1 with TRBJ2-1; tentative D call: TRBD2 (6 bases). Trimming left V 2 bases short and J 6 bases short, with 15 bases between. Germline V CDR1 and CDR2: SGHRS, YFSETQ. There are 15 residues in the CDR3. In DNA form, the CDR3 reads TGCGCCAGCAGCTTCGGCTTGGAGGAGGGCAATGAGCAGTTCTTC. Protein sequence: CASSFGLEEGNEQFF.

This clonotype has a handful of counts. The chain is built from TRBV29-1 and TRBJ2-1; 8 bases agree with TRBD2. The CDR3 contains 14 residues. The germline gives CDR1 SQVTM, CDR2 ANQGSEA. V shed 4 bases, J shed 9 bases, and the junction held 11 bases outside the gene matches. CDR3 residues: CSVVWPSGRLEQFF. The CDR3 DNA sequence: TGCAGCGTTGTGTGGCCTAGCGGGCGCCTTGAGCAGTTCTTC.

There are many counts of this clonotype. The chain joins TRBV4-1 to TRBJ2-1; 14 bases fit TRBD2. The V segment lost 1 base and the J segment 8 bases; nucleotides outside the gene matches: 7. The CDR3 spans 17 residues. Germline V lookup: CDR1 MGHRA, CDR2 YSYEKL. The DNA for the CDR3 is TGCGCCAGCAGCCAAGCGGGACTAGCGGGAGTGTTGGATGAGCAGTTCTTC. Protein: CASSQAGLAGVLDEQFF.

This clonotype was detected many times. The chain recombines TRBV20-1 with TRBJ2-1; D not resolved. V shed 0 bases and J shed 7 bases, with 13 bases lying between them. Germline lookup yields CDR1 DFQATT and CDR2 SNEGSKA (reference sequence). The CDR3 totals 14 residues. In nucleotides, the CDR3 is TGCAGTGCTAGAGATCCTCGGAGATCGAATGAGCAGTTCTTC. Translating it yields CSARDPRRSNEQFF.

The table lists this clonotype with a few counts. The V call is TRBV21-1, the J call TRBJ2-7; the tabulated D call, TRBD2, remains unverified against the DNA. TRBV21-1 constitutes a pseudogene. This CDR3 region has 22 residues. CDR3 residues: CASSNKSVYRTSSIRSSYEQYF. The CDR3 DNA sequence: TGTGCCAGCAGCAATAAGTCTGTTTACAGGACTAGCTCTATCCGGAGCTCCTACGAGCAGTACTTC.

Only a few counts were recorded for this clonotype. The rearrangement uses TRBV10-3 and TRBJ2-5, with D possibly matching TRBD2 (6 bases). Germline V gene lookup returns CDR1 ENHRY and CDR2 SYGVKD. Trimming removed 4 bases at V and 5 bases at J, with 14 bases between. The CDR3 totals 14 residues. The CDR3 loop is CAISASNGGETQYF. The CDR3 coding sequence is TGTGCCATCAGTGCTTCCAACGGAGGGGAGACCCAGTACTTC.

This clonotype showed up many times. The V and J genes are TRBV4-1 and TRBJ2-1, with D possibly being TRBD2 (5 bases). CDR3 size: 14 residues. Trimming stripped 1 base from V and 5 bases from J, with 9 bases between. The germline CDR1 and CDR2 sequences are MGHRA and YSYEKL. In nucleotides, the CDR3 is TGCGCCAGCAGCCAAGTCGGAGGTAACAATGAGCAGTTCTTC. This translates into CASSQVGGNNEQFF.

The table lists this clonotype with many counts. The chain employs TRBV5-1 and TRBJ2-7; TRBD2 agrees at 11 bases. V trimming: 2 bases; J trimming: 4 bases; junction bases outside the gene matches: 5. The CDR3 length is 15 residues. The germline gives CDR1 SGHRS, CDR2 YFSETQ. The CDR3 here is CASSLSSGGAYEQYF. Here the CDR3 DNA reads TGCGCCAGCAGCTTAAGTAGCGGGGGGGCGTACGAGCAGTACTTC.

This clonotype was seen a few times. V usage is TRBV19 and J usage is TRBJ2-6; D remains ambiguous. The CDR3 runs to 14 residues. Trimming shortened V by 3 bases and J by 0 bases, and 3 bases separated the two germline ends. In germline, CDR1 is LNHDA, CDR2 SQIVND (reference sequence). The CDR3 loop is CASSIVSGANVLTF. The CDR3 DNA reads TGTGCCAGTAGTATCGTCTCTGGGGCCAACGTCCTGACTTTC.

The rearrangement links TRBV30 to TRBJ2-1, with 7 bases matching TRBD1. Germline V gene sequence: CDR1 GTSNPN, CDR2 SVGIG (reference sequence). The CDR3 runs to 13 residues. V lost 5 bases, J lost 4 bases, and 5 bases stayed unmatched. The CDR3 loop is CAWRTGEYNEQFF. The CDR3 nucleotides are TGTGCCTGGCGGACAGGCGAGTACAATGAGCAGTTCTTC.

This clonotype appeared a few times. The V and J genes are TRBV4-1 and TRBJ2-2; D remains unclear. The CDR3 length is 14 residues. CDR1 MGHRA and CDR2 YSYEKL come from the germline V gene. Trimming shortened V by 2 bases and J by 4 bases, and 8 bases separated the two germline ends. The DNA for the CDR3 is TGCGCCAGCAGCCAACTCCATGGCACCGGGGAGCTGTTTTTT. Encoded protein: CASSQLHGTGELFF.

This clonotype was observed a handful of times. The chain combines TRBV3-1 with TRBJ2-1; 15 bases are shared with TRBD2. Germline V gives CDR1 LGHDT, CDR2 YNNKEL (reference sequence). The CDR3 is 18 residues long. V was clipped by 4 bases and J by 2 bases; unmatched bases: 6. The DNA for the CDR3 is TGTGCCAGCAGCCGTGGACTAGCGGGAGGGGCAACCTACAATGAGCAGTTCTTC. This gives the protein CASSRGLAGGATYNEQFF.

This clonotype has just a few counts. The chain has TRBV2 and TRBJ1-2; D remains unclear. CDR3 size: 13 residues. V was shortened by 2 bases and J by 4 bases, with 8 bases between the two germline ends. Germline-derived CDR1 and CDR2 are SNHLY and FYNNEI. The DNA for the CDR3 is TGTGCCAGCAGTGAAACTCGAGCCTATGGCTACACCTTC. It translates to CASSETRAYGYTF.

This clonotype has only a few counts. The rearrangement joins TRBV28 to TRBJ1-5, with 10 bases identical to TRBD1. The junction had 3 bases not matched to a gene; V was cut back by 6 bases and J by 7 bases. Germline-derived CDR1 and CDR2 are MDHEN and SYDVKM. The CDR3 runs 13 residues. This CDR3 reads CASSPTGGQPQHF. CDR3 DNA: TGTGCCAGCAGCCCGACAGGGGGCCAGCCCCAGCATTTT.